This paragraph covers one T cell receptor (beta chain) sequence. Generated by immunoSEQ multiplex PCR, the TCRdb table keeps only in-frame clones and is missing some. In the table there are 95,000 to 110,000 clones, roughly 91% of which are singletons. These data originate in a study of T cell responses to AZD1222 COVID-19 vaccine. The ends lost 5 bases at V and 4 bases at J; junction bases unmatched: 4. The CDR3 spans 13 residues. The germline V gene encodes CDR1 LNHDA and CDR2 SQIVND (reference sequence). The receptor comes from an adult in good health. The material sequenced was peripheral blood, taken on day 0 of AZD1222 vaccination. This sequence joins TRBV19 and TRBJ1-2; 7 positions match TRBD1. The DNA of the CDR3 is TGTGCCAGTAGTGCCCGGGACAGCTATGGCTACACCTTC. This codes for CASSARDSYGYTF.